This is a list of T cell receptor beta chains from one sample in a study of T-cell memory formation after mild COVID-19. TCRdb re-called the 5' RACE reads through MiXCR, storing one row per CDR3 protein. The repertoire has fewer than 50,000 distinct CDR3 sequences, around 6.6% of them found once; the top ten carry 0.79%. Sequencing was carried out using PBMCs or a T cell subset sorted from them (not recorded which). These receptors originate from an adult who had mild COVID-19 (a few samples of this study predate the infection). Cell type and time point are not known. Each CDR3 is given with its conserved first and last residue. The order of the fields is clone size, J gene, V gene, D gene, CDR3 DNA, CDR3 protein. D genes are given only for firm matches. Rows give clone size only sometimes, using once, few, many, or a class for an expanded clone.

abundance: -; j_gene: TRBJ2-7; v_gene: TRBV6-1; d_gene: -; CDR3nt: TGTGCCAGCAGTGAGTGGACAGCCCAATCCCGCTACGAGCAGTACTTC; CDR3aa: CASSEWTAQSRYEQYF
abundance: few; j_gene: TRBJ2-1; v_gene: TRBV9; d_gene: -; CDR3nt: TGTGCCAGCAGCGTAGACGGGGACACCTACAATGAGCAGTTCTTC; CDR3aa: CASSVDGDTYNEQFF
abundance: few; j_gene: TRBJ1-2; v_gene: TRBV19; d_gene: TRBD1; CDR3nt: TGTGCCAGTAGTGGGACAGATTCTAACTATGGCTACACCTTC; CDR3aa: CASSGTDSNYGYTF
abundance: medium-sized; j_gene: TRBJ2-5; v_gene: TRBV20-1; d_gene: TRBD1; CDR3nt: TGCAGTGCTAGAGATGAGGGGAAAGGGGGCGAGACCCAGTACTTC; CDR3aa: CSARDEGKGGETQYF
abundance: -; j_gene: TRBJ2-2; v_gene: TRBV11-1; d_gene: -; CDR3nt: TGTGCCAGCAGCAATTCCAGGGGTAGCACCGGGGAGCTGTTTTTT; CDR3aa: CASSNSRGSTGELFF
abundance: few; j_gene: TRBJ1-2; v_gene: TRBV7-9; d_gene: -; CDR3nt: TGTGCCAGCAGCACTCGGACGGGCGGCTACACCTTC; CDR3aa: CASSTRTGGYTF
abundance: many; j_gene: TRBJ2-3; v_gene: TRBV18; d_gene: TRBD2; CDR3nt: TGTGCCAGCTCACCGCGGATAGCGGGGGGCCTTAGCACAGATACGCAGTATTTT; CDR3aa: CASSPRIAGGLSTDTQYF
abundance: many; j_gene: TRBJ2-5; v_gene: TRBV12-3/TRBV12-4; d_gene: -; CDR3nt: TGTGCCAGCAACCCGGGAGACGCCAGCCCGACCCAGTACTTC; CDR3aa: CASNPGDASPTQYF
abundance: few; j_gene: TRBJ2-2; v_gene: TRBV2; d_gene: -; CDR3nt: TGTGCCAGCAGTGATCGGCAGCGTACCGGGGAGCTGTTTTTT; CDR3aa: CASSDRQRTGELFF
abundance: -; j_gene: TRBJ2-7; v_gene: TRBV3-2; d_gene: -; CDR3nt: TGTGCCAGCAGCCAATCCCCCTGGGAGCGGGTATCGGAATTCAAAGACTACGAGCAGTACTTC; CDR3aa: CASSQSPWERVSEFKDYEQYF
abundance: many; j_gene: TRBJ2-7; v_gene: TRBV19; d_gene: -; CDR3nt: TGTGCCAGTAGTATAGTTGAGGGGAGAGAGCAGTACTTC; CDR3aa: CASSIVEGREQYF
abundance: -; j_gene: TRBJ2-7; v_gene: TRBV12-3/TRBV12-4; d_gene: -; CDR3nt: TGTGCCAGCACGTCACACGGACTCTACGAGCAGTACTTC; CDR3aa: CASTSHGLYEQYF
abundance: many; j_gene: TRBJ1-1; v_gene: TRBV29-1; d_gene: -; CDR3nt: TGCAGCGCGCAACTGGTGAACACTGAAGCTTTCTTT; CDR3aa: CSAQLVNTEAFF
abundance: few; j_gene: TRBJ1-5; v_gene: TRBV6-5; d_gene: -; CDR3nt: TGTGCCAGCAGTTACTCGCGTGGGGGAGGCAATCAGCCCCAGCATTTT; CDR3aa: CASSYSRGGGNQPQHF
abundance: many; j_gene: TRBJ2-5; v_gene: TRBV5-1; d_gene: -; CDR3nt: TGCGCCAGCAGCTTGTGGGAGACCCAGTACTTC; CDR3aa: CASSLWETQYF
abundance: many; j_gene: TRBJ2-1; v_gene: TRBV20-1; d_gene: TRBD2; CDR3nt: TGCAGTGCTAGGAGGGGACTAGCGGGAAACAATGAGCAGTTCTTC; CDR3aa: CSARRGLAGNNEQFF
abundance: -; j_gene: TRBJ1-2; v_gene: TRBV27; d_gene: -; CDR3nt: TGTGCCAGCAGTGCCCGCCGGGGGGTCGGTGGCTACACCTTC; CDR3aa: CASSARRGVGGYTF
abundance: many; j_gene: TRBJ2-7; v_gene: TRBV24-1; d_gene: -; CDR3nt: TGTGCCACCAGTGATTCAACAGCGCTCTCCTACGAGCAGTACTTC; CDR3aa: CATSDSTALSYEQYF
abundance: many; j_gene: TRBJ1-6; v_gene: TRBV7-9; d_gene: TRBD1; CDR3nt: TGTGCCAGCACCGTCGGACAGGAAAATTCACCCCTCCACTTT; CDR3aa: CASTVGQENSPLHF
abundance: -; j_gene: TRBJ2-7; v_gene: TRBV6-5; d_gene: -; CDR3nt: TGTGCCAGCAGTTCCGTACAGGACTCGCAGTACTTC; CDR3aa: CASSSVQDSQYF
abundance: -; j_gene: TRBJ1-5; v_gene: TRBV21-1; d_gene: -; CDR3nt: TGTGCCAGCACCCCCCGCGGTCGTTCGCGCATTGGGAATCAGCCCCAGCATTTT; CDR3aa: CASTPRGRSRIGNQPQHF
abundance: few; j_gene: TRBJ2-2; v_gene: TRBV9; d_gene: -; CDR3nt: TGTGCCAGCAGCTCCCACAGCGCGAACACCGGGGAGCTGTTTTTT; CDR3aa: CASSSHSANTGELFF
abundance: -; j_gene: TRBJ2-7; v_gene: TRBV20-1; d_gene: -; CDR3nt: TGCAGTGCTAGGCTGGGCCATGCCTACGAGCAGTACTTC; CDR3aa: CSARLGHAYEQYF
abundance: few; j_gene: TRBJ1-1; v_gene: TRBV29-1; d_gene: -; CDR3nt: TGCAGCGTTGAGTCACAGGGATCCTACACTGAAGCTTTCTTT; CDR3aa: CSVESQGSYTEAFF
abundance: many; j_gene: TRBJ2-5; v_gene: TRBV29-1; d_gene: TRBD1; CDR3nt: TGCAGCGTTTTTCACAGGGGAATCCAAGAGACCCAGTACTTC; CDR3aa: CSVFHRGIQETQYF
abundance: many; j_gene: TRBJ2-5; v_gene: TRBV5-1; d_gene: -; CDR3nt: TGCGCCAGCAGCCAAAAGCAGGGGCAAGAGACCCAGTACTTC; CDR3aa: CASSQKQGQETQYF
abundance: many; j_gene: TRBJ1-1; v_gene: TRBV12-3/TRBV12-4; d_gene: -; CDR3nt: TGTGCCAGCAGTTTAGGTACGAACACTGAAGCTTTCTTT; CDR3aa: CASSLGTNTEAFF
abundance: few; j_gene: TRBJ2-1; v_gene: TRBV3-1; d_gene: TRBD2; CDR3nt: TGTGCCAGCAGACCGCACGGGGCCTCTAGCGGGGGGACCCGCAATGAGCAGTTCTTC; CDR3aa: CASRPHGASSGGTRNEQFF
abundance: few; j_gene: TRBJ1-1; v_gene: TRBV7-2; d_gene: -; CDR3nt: TGTGCCAGCAGCTTACAGGTGAACACTGAAGCTTTCTTT; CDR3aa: CASSLQVNTEAFF
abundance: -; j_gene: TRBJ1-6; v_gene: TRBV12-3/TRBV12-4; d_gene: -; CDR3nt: TGTGCCAGCACCCCCTCAGGGAGCTCCCATTCACCCCTCCACTTT; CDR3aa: CASTPSGSSHSPLHF
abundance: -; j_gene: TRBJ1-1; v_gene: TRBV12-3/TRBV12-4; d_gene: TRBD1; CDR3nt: TGTGCCAGCAGTACCCCGGGCAGGGGGCTTATCTTT; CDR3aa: CASSTPGRGLIF
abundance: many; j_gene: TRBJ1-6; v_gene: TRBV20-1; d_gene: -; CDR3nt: TGCAGTGCGACGGGGGGAGCAGGGCCAAATTCACCCCTCCACTTT; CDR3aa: CSATGGAGPNSPLHF